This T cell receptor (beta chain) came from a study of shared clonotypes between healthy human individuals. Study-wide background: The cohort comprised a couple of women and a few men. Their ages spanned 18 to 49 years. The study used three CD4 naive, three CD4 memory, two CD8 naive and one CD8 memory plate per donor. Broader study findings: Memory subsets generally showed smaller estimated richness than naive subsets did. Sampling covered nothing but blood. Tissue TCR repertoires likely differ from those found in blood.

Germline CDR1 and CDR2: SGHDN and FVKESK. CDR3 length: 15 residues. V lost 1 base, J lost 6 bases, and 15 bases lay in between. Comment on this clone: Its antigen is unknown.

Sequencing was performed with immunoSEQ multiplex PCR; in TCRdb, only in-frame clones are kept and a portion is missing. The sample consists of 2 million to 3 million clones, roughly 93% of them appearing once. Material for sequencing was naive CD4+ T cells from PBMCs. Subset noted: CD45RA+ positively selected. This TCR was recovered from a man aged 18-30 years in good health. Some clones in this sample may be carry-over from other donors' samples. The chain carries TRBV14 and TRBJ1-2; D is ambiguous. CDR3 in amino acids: CASSQVEWGLDGYTF. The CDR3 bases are TGTGCCAGCAGCCAAGTTGAGTGGGGTCTGGATGGCTACACCTTC.